This TCR beta chain was captured in a study of shared clonotypes between healthy human individuals (dated by TCRdb to 2018 to 2021). Some background on the complete study: The cohort included three men and a couple of women between 18 and 49 years of age. Per donor, three plates each were used for CD4 naive and CD4 memory, two for CD8 naive, and one for CD8 memory. To estimate repertoire size and how much clonotype sharing occurs between individuals, the study deeply sequenced the blood TCR repertoires of a handful of healthy adults. Libraries were prepared and TCR repertoires were sequenced by different laboratories using diverse techniques, in order to increase sequencing depth and limit assay-specific biases. Each donor's leukapheresis produced roughly between roughly 0.85 and 9.5 billion PBMCs. What the study reported, not specific to this receptor: Pairwise subsampling indicated that sequencing depth was expected to affect the degree of clonotype sharing among donors. Because the study included only a small number of donors, the genetic and exposure-history diversity represented was limited. Even with the large sequencing depth, rarefaction of the sorted-subset datasets indicated that sequencing was incomplete. Only blood was sampled, and tissue TCR repertoires likely differ from those in blood. Naive subsets generally had larger estimated clonotype richness than memory subsets did. Compared with non-shared clonotypes, the clonotypes found in all four sorted-subset donors had higher generation probabilities. When a handful of donors were compared, the shared fraction of clonotypes was about 5.2% for naive CD4, 3.5% to 4% for naive CD8, 2% to 2.5% for memory CD4, and under 0.5% for memory CD8.

There are many counts of this clone. Its antigen is still unknown. Base qualities are missing; no much larger clone stands one base away. Cut back by 2 bases and 4 bases, the V and J ends lie 12 bases apart. The cysteine opens and the phenylalanine closes a CDR3 of 15 amino acids. The kept DNA is CDR3 alone, 45 bases in frame from the first base. The germline V gene supplies CDR1 SNHLY and CDR2 FYNNEI. Donors were healthy HIV-negative adults with no recently reported acute infections or vaccinations. Every donor was a Caucasian adult living in Nashville, Tennessee, USA. CD4+ T cells were enriched through magnetic negative selection, after which naive cells were positively selected on CD45RA and the remaining negative fraction served as the memory subset. Blood was collected by leukapheresis, and PBMCs were isolated by Ficoll-Histopaque density gradient centrifugation and then cryopreserved in liquid nitrogen vapor phase. Analytical flow cytometry was used to check the purity and quantity of each magnetically sorted T cell population. From each sorted fraction, genomic DNA was isolated and quantified by UV absorbance on a Nanodrop 2000c.

Using the deep immunoSEQ assay, multiplex PCR amplified TCR CDR3 regions from genomic DNA. Genomic DNA extracted from each cell subset was distributed evenly over all wells of several immunoSEQ 96-well plates, and each plate served as one replicate. For sorted subsets, around 0.2 ug of genomic DNA, equivalent to 25,000 to 35,000 T cell genomes, went into each replicate PCR. Purified libraries were measured with a Qubit 3.0 fluorometer, size-checked on a Bioanalyzer 2100, and measured again with the KAPA Library Quantification kit. Each immunoSEQ 96-well plate was sequenced on its own single-read 150-cycle Illumina NextSeq 550 flow cell. The source study handled its data this way. Because the immunoSEQ output held only junctional sequences and lacked quality scores, the filtering could not match the filtering applied to full-length reads. Sequences were annotated with PyIR, a Python wrapper for IgBLAST v1.9, and V/J genes and CDR3 were assigned using IMGT germline references. Reads with weak V/J assignments (E-value above 1e-6), missing CDR3, stop codons, out-of-frame junctions, or ambiguous translated residues were removed. A V3J clonotype was defined by an identical inferred V gene, J gene, and CDR3 amino acid sequence. To compute the percentage overlap between repertoires, the number of shared unique clonotypes was divided by the size of the smaller repertoire. RTK rarefaction, the Chao1 estimator, and Recon v2.1 estimates of unobserved clonotypes were used to assess repertoire richness. Generation probabilities were computed with OLGA for all TCRbeta clonotypes obtained by the gDNA method from four donors. This immuneACCESS table, as held by TCRdb, lists in-frame sequences with V and J called but not all clones. Of the missing ones, under half trace to an unresolved V gene in checked studies; the others have no known cause. D and trimming were read from the DNA, whereas the V and J calls and clone size are those reported in that table. This sample holds around 1,000,000 clones; approximately 80% were observed only once. The ten largest clones represent 0.7% to 0.95% of the sample.

Sequenced sample: memory CD4+ T cells from PBMCs. This specimen's cell subset or site label, interpreted: CD45RA-negative fraction. This receptor was identified in a man in his late teens or twenties in good health. Some clones in this sample may be carry-over from other donors' samples. The sequence is built from TRBV2 and TRBJ2-4; the D gene is possibly TRBD2, with 5 bases matching. The CDR3 sequence is CASSEFSGTKNIQYF. The DNA is TGTGCCAGCAGTGAATTCAGCGGTACTAAAAACATTCAGTACTTC.